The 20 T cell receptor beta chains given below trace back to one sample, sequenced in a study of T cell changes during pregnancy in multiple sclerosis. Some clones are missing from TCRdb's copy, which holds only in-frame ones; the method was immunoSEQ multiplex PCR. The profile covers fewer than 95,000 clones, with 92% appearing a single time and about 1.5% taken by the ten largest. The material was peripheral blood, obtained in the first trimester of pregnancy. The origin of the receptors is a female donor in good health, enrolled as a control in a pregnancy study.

CDR3 in DNA: TGTGCCATCAGTGCTCTAACAGGGGGTGGCACAGATACGCAGTATTTT. Its protein is CAISALTGGGTDTQYF. The chain joins TRBV10-3 to TRBJ2-3; TRBD1 matches 8 bases. In germline, CDR1 is ENHRY, CDR2 SYGVKD. The CDR3 loop spans 16 amino acids. V was pared by 4 bases and J by 1 base, with 7 bases of the junction left unmatched.

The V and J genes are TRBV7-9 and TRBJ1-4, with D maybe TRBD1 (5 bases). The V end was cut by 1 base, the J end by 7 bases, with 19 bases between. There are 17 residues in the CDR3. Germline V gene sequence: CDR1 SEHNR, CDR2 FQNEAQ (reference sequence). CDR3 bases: TGTGCCAGCAGCTTAGGTTCCGGGACTCAAAGGGGTGAAAAACTGTTTTTT. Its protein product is CASSLGSGTQRGEKLFF. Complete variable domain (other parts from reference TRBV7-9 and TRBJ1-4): DTGVSQNPRHKITKRGQNVTFRCDPISEHNRLYWYRQTLGQGPEFLTYFQNEAQLEKSRLLSDRFSAERPKGSFSTLEIQRTEQGDSAMYLCASSLGSGTQRGEKLFFGSGTQLSVL.

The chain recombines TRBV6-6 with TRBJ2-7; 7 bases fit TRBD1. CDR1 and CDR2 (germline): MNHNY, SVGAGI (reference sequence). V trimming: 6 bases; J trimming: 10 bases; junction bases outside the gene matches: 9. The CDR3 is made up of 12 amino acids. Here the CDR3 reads CASRTADREQYF. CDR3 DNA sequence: TGTGCCAGCAGAACCGCCGACAGGGAACAGTACTTC.

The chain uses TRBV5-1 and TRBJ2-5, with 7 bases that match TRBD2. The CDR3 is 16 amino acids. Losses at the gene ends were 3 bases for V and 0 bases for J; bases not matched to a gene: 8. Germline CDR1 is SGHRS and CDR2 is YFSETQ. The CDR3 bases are TGCGCCAGCAGCTCCGACCCCGGGACTAACCAAGAGACCCAGTACTTC. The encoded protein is CASSSDPGTNQETQYF.

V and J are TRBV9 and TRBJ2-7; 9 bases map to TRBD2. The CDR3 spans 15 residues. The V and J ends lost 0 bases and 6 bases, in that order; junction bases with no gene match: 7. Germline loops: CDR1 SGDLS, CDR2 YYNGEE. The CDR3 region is CASSVGLAGSGEQYF. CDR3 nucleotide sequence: TGTGCCAGCAGCGTAGGTCTAGCGGGATCTGGCGAGCAGTACTTC.

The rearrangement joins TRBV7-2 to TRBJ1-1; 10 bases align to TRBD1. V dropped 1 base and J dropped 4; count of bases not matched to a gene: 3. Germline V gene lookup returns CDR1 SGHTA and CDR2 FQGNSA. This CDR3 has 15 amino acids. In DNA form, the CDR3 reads TGTGCCAGCAGCTTAGGACAGGGGGCCAGCACTGAAGCTTTCTTT. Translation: CASSLGQGASTEAFF.

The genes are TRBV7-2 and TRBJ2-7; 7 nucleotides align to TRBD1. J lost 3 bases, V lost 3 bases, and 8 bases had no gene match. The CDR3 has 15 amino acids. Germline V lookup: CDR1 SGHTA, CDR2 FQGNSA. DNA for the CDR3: TGTGCCAGCAGCTTTCGGACAGGAGCAGACTACGAGCAGTACTTC. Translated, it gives CASSFRTGADYEQYF.

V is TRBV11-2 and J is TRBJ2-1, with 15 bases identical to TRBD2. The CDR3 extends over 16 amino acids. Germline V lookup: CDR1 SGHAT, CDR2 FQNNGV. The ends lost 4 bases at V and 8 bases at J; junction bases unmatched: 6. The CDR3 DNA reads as TGTGCCAGCAGCTGGACTAGCGGGAGGGCCATTTATGAGCAGTTCTTC. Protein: CASSWTSGRAIYEQFF. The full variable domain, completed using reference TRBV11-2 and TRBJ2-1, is EAGVAQSPRYKIIEKRQSVAFWCNPISGHATLYWYQQILGQGPKLLIQFQNNGVVDDSQLPKDRFSAERLKGVDSTLKIQPAKLEDSAVYLCASSWTSGRAIYEQFFGPGTRLTVL.

The CDR3 DNA reads as TGCGCCAGCAGCCAAGATGGGCTTTACGGCTACACCTTC. It is translated as CASSQDGLYGYTF. The gene calls are TRBV4-1 and TRBJ1-2; D gene ambiguous. This CDR3 spans 13 amino acids. The V gene lost 0 bases and the J gene lost 8 bases, with 10 bases spanning the gap. The germline CDR1 and CDR2 sequences are MGHRA and YSYEKL.

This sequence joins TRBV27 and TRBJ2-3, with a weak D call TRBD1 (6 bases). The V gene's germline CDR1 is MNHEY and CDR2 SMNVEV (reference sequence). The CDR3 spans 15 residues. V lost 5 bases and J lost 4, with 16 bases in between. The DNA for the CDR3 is TGTGCCAGCAGTATTGGACAGCCCAGGTCAGATACGCAGTATTTT. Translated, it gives CASSIGQPRSDTQYF.

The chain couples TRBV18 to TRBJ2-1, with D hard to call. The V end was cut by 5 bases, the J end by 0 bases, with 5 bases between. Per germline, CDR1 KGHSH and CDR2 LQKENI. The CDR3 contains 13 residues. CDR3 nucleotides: TGTGCCAGCTCAGAGAGCTCCTACAATGAGCAGTTCTTC. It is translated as CASSESSYNEQFF. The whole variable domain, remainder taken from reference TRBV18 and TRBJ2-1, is NAGVMQNPRHLVRRRGQEARLRCSPMKGHSHVYWYRQLPEEGLKFMVYLQKENIIDESGMPKERFSAEFPKEGPSILRIQQVVRGDSAAYFCASSESSYNEQFFGPGTRLTVL.

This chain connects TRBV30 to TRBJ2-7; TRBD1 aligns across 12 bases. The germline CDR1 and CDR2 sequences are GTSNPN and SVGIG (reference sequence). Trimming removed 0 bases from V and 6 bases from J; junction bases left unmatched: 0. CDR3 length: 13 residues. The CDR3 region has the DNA TGTGCCTGGAGTGTGGGACAGGGGGCCGAGCAGTACTTC. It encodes CAWSVGQGAEQYF. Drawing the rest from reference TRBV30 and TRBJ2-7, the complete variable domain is SQTIHQWPATLVQPVGSPLSLECTVEGTSNPNLYWYRQAAGRGLQLLFYSVGIGQISSEVPQNLSASRPQDRQFILSSKKLLLSDSGFYLCAWSVGQGAEQYFGPGTRLTVT.

CDR3 protein: CASSLGQTSYNEQFF. The CDR3 DNA follows: TGTGCCAGCAGCCTCGGACAGACTTCCTACAATGAGCAGTTCTTC. This chain uses TRBV27 with TRBJ2-1, with D perhaps TRBD1 (6 bases). V was pared by 6 bases and J by 1 base, with 13 bases between. Germline CDR1 MNHEY, CDR2 SMNVEV (reference sequence). The CDR3 loop spans 15 amino acids.

The CDR3 spells CAWGSGEQFF. DNA for the CDR3: TGTGCCTGGGGGAGTGGGGAGCAGTTCTTC. The chain uses TRBV30 and TRBJ2-1; D may be TRBD2 (5 bases). The V end lost 5 bases, the J end lost 10 bases, and 9 bases lay between the germline ends. The germline V gene encodes CDR1 GTSNPN and CDR2 SVGIG (reference sequence). The CDR3 loop spans 10 amino acids. The full variable domain, with the rest looked up from reference TRBV30 and TRBJ2-1, is SQTIHQWPATLVQPVGSPLSLECTVEGTSNPNLYWYRQAAGRGLQLLFYSVGIGQISSEVPQNLSASRPQDRQFILSSKKLLLSDSGFYLCAWGSGEQFFGPGTRLTVL.

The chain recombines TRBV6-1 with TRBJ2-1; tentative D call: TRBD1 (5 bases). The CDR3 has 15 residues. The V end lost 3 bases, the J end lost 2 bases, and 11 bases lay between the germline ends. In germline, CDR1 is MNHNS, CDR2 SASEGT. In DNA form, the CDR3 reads TGTGCCAGCAGTGAGGGGCCTTCTCCCTACAATGAGCAGTTCTTC. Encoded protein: CASSEGPSPYNEQFF.

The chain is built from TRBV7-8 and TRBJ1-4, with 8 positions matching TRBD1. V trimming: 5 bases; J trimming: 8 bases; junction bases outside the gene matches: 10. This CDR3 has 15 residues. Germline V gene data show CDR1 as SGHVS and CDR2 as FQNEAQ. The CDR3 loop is CASSPRQGLREKLFF. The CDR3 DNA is TGTGCCAGCAGCCCCAGACAGGGGTTACGCGAAAAACTGTTTTTT.

The CDR3 DNA reads as TGCGCCAGCAGCTTGGGGACTAGCGGGAGCACAGATACGCAGTATTTT. Its protein is CASSLGTSGSTDTQYF. V usage is TRBV5-1 and J usage is TRBJ2-3; 11 bases map to TRBD2. Germline CDR1 and CDR2: SGHRS and YFSETQ. V shed 0 bases, J shed 0 bases, and the junction held 0 bases outside the gene matches. The CDR3 length is 16 residues.

CDR3 amino acids: CASSIRLAGNTGELFF. In DNA, the CDR3 is TGTGCCAGTAGTATCCGGCTAGCGGGGAACACCGGGGAGCTGTTTTTT. This chain links TRBV19 with TRBJ2-2; 8 bases agree with TRBD2. Trimming removed 3 bases from V and 1 base from J; junction bases left unmatched: 4. Germline V gene sequence: CDR1 LNHDA, CDR2 SQIVND (reference sequence). The CDR3 has 16 amino acids.

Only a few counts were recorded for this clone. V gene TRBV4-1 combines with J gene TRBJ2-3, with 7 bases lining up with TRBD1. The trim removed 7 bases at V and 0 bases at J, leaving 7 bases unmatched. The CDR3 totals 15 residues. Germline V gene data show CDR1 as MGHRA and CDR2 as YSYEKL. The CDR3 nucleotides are TGCGCCAGCAAGAGAGAGGGGGCTAGCACAGATACGCAGTATTTT. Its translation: CASKREGASTDTQYF.

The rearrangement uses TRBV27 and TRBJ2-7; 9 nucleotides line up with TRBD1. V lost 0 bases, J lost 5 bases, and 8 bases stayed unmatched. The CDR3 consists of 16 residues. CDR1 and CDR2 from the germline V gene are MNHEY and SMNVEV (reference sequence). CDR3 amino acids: CASSLSFGTGNHEQYF. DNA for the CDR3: TGTGCCAGCAGTTTATCCTTCGGGACAGGGAACCACGAGCAGTACTTC.